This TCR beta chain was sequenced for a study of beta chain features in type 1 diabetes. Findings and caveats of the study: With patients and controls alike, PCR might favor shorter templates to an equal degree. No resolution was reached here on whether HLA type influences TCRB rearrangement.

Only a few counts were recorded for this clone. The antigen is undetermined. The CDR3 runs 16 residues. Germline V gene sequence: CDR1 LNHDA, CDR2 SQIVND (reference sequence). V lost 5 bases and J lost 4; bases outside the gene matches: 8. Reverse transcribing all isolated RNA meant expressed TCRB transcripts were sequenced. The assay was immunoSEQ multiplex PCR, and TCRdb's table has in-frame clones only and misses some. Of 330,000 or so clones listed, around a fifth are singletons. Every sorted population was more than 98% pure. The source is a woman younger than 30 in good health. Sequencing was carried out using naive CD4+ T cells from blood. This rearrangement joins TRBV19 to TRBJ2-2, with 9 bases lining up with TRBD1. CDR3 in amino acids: CASSVTGTGLTGELFF. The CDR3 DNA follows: TGTGCCAGTAGTGTTACCGGGACAGGGCTCACCGGGGAGCTGTTTTTT.